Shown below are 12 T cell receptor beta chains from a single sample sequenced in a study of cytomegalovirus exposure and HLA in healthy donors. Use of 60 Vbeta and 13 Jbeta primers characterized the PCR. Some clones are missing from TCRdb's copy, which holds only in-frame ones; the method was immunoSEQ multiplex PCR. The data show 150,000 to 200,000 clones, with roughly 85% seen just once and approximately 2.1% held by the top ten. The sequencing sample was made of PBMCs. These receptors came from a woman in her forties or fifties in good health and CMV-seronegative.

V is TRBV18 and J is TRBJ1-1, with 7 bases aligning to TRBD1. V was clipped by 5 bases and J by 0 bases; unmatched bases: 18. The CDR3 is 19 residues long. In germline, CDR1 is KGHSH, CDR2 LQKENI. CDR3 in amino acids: CASSSRQGRLGQMNTEAFF. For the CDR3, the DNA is TGTGCCAGCTCAAGCAGACAGGGACGTTTGGGCCAAATGAACACTGAAGCTTTCTTT.

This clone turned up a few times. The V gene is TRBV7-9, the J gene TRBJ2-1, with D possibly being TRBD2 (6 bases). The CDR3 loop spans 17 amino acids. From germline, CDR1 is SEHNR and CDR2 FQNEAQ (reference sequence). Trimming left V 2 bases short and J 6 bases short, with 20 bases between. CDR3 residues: CASSLSAGRGPGNEQFF. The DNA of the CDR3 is TGTGCCAGCAGCTTATCCGCAGGGCGGGGTCCAGGCAATGAGCAGTTCTTC.

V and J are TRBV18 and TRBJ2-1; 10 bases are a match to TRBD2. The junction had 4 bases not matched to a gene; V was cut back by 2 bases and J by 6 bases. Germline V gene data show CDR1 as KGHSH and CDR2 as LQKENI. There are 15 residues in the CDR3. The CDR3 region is CASSPMVAGGNEQFF. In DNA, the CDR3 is TGTGCCAGCTCACCAATGGTAGCGGGAGGCAATGAGCAGTTCTTC.

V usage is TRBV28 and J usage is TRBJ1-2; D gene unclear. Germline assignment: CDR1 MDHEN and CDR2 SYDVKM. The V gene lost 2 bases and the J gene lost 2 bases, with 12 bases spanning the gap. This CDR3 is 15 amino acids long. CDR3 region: CASSLPPGLNYGYTF. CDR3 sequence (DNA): TGTGCCAGCAGTTTACCCCCGGGATTGAACTATGGCTACACCTTC.

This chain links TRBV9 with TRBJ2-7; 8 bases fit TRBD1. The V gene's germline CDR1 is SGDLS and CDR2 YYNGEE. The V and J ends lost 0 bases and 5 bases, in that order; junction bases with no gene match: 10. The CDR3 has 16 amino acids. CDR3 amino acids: CASSVDGRQGTHEQYF. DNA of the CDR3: TGTGCCAGCAGCGTAGATGGGAGACAGGGGACCCACGAGCAGTACTTC.

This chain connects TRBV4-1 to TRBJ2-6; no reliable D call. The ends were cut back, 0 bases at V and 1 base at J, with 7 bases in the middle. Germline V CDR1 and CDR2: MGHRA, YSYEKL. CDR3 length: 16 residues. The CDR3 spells CASSQDRRSGANVLTF. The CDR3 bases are TGCGCCAGCAGCCAAGATCGGCGGTCTGGGGCCAACGTCCTGACTTTC.

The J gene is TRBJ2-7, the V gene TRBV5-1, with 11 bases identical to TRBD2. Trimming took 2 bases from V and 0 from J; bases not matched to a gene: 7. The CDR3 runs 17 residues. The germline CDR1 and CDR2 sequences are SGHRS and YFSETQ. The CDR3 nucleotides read TGCGCCAGCAGCTTATACGCGGGACTAGCGGTCTCCTACGAGCAGTACTTC. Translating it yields CASSLYAGLAVSYEQYF.

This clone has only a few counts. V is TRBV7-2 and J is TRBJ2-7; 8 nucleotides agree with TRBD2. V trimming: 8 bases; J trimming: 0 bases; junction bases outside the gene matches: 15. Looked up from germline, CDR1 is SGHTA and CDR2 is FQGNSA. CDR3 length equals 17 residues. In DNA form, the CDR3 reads TGTGCCAGCGCCCCGGGTGCTAGCGGGCTTCGCTCCTACGAGCAGTACTTC. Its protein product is CASAPGASGLRSYEQYF. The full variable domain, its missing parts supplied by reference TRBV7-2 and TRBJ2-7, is GAGVSQSPSNKVTEKGKDVELRCDPISGHTALYWYRQSLGQGLEFLIYFQGNSAPDKSGLPSDRFSAERTGGSVSTLTIQRTQQEDSAVYLCASAPGASGLRSYEQYFGPGTRLTVT.

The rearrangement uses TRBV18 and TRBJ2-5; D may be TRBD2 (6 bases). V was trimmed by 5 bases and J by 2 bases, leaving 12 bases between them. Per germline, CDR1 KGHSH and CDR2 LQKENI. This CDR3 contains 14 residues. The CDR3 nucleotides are TGTGCCAGCTCAGTCTCGGCGGGGCAAGAGACCCAGTACTTC. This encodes CASSVSAGQETQYF.

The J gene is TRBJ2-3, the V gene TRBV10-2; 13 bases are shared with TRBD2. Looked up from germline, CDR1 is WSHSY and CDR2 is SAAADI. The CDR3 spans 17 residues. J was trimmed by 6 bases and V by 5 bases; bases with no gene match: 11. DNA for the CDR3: TGCGCCAGCAGTTCCGGACTAGCGGGAGAGGTGGGCGATACGCAGTATTTT. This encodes CASSSGLAGEVGDTQYF.

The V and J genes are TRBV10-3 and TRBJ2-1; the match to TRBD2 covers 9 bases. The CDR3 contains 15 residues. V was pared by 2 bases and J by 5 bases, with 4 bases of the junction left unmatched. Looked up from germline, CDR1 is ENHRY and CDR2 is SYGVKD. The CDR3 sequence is CAISERLAGNNEQFF. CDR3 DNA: TGTGCCATCAGTGAGAGGCTAGCGGGAAACAATGAGCAGTTCTTC.

The CDR3 DNA reads TGTGCCTGGACCTCCCAGGACAGGGACATTGAAAAACTGTTTTTT. It translates to CAWTSQDRDIEKLFF. The V and J genes are TRBV30 and TRBJ1-4; 8 bases are shared with TRBD1. The CDR3 runs 15 residues. The ends lost 4 bases at V and 7 bases at J; junction bases unmatched: 11. Germline V CDR1 and CDR2: GTSNPN, SVGIG (reference sequence).